This note documents a single T cell receptor beta chain sequence. Antigen unknown. The immunoSEQ assay was version 4, run in survey mode. Template was genomic DNA at 10 ng/uL, with up to 1 ug used per sample. Produced via immunoSEQ multiplex PCR; TCRdb's table is partial and in-frame only. The sample carries over 60,000 clones, about 69% recorded once. Cells were stimulated with overlapping HIV-1 Gag 15-mer peptides. Sorted nonresponding memory CD4+ T cells were CD40L-negative, CD69-negative, CD45RO-high. Plasma HIV-1 RNA stayed below 50 copies/mL for at least 4 years. These data originate in a study of persistence of HIV-infected CD4 T cells. Across the study: Suppressive ART had lasted a median of about eight years. Study-level findings and limits: CMV- and Gag-responding cells had lower TCRbeta richness than CD3/CD28-responding cells.

CDR3 length: 14 residues. CDR1 is SNHLY and CDR2 is FYNNEI in the germline V gene. V shed 6 bases, J shed 9 bases, and the junction held 7 bases outside the gene matches. The sequence derives from an adult man with HIV who was CMV-seropositive. The gene calls are TRBV2 and TRBJ1-6, with 8 bases aligning to TRBD1. The sample consisted of CD4+ T cells sorted from PBMCs after approximately 20-hour stimulation, taken from a patient who received antiretroviral therapy. DNA for the CDR3: TGTGCCAGCAGCGGACAGGGTCGAGCTTCACCCCTCCACTTT. It codes for CASSGQGRASPLHF.